Following are 10 T cell receptor beta chains from one sample sequenced in a study of blood T cells in healthy people across ages. Through a sample-barcoded 5' primer and a J-beta primer mix, a second PCR was run for about 7 to 12 cycles. Each CDR3 protein is one row after TCRdb ran MiXCR on the 5' RACE reads. The sample consists of over a million distinct CDR3 sequences, around 55% of them appearing once. Sequenced input: blood. The receptors derive from a man aged 18 to 30 in good health.

V usage is TRBV7-6 and J usage is TRBJ2-7; TRBD1 is a possible D gene (5 bases). Between the trimmed V and J ends, which lost 1 base and 0 bases, there was a span of 13 bases. This CDR3 contains 16 residues. CDR1 and CDR2 (germline): SGHVS, FNYEAQ. CDR3 sequence reads: CASSLEGRASSYEQYF. The CDR3 nucleotides read TGTGCCAGCAGCTTAGAAGGCAGGGCAAGCTCCTACGAGCAGTACTTC.

This rearrangement joins TRBV5-1 to TRBJ2-5; D possibly uses TRBD1 or TRBD2 (5 bases each). This CDR3 has 14 amino acids. Germline values: CDR1 SGHRS, CDR2 YFSETQ. The V end lost 6 bases, the J end lost 5 bases, and 17 bases lay between the germline ends. CDR3 DNA: TGCGCCAGCACCCCCATAGGGGACGTGGAGACCCAGTACTTC. Translating gives CASTPIGDVETQYF. Using reference TRBV5-1 and TRBJ2-5 for the parts outside the CDR3, the full variable domain is KAGVTQTPRYLIKTRGQQVTLSCSPISGHRSVSWYQQTPGQGLQFLFEYFSETQRNKGNFPGRFSGRQFSNSRSEMNVSTLELGDSALYLCASTPIGDVETQYFGPGTRLLVL.

A word on this clonotype: One end of the junction varies from germline; a read error may be responsible. The chain carries TRBV29-1 and TRBJ2-3; unclear D gene. CDR1 and CDR2 (germline): SQVTM, ANQGSEA. The CDR3 totals 16 residues. In DNA form, the CDR3 reads TGCAGCGTTGAATCCCCAGGAACTCCAGGCACAGAGACGCAGTATTTT. Translation gives CSVESPGTPGTETQYF.

The V call is TRBV9, the J call TRBJ1-1; 7 nucleotides agree with TRBD1. In germline, CDR1 is SGDLS, CDR2 YYNGEE. Trimming removed 3 bases from V and 0 bases from J; junction bases left unmatched: 5. This CDR3 has 15 residues. The CDR3 DNA reads as TGTGCCAGCAGCGGACGAACAGGGGTGAACACTGAAGCTTTCTTT. Translating it yields CASSGRTGVNTEAFF.

The J gene is TRBJ2-1, the V gene TRBV28; 7 bases are shared with TRBD2. CDR1 is MDHEN, CDR2 SYDVKM, per germline. V gave up 6 bases and J gave up 0 bases; unmatched junction bases: 20. The CDR3 length is 20 residues. The CDR3 protein is CASSTLEGREGASSYNEQFF. The CDR3 DNA sequence: TGTGCCAGCAGCACCCTCGAGGGCAGGGAGGGAGCTAGCTCCTACAATGAGCAGTTCTTC. Full variable domain (rest looked up from reference TRBV28 and TRBJ2-1): DVKVTQSSRYLVKRTGEKVFLECVQDMDHENMFWYRQDPGLGLRLIYFSYDVKMKEKGDIPEGYSVSREKKERFSLILESASTNQTSMYLCASSTLEGREGASSYNEQFFGPGTRLTVL.

The chain is built from TRBV20-1 and TRBJ2-7; D is undetermined. Germline V gene sequence: CDR1 DFQATT, CDR2 SNEGSKA (reference sequence). The ends were cut back, 1 base at V and 2 bases at J, with 9 bases in the middle. This CDR3 contains 13 residues. In nucleotides, the CDR3 is TGCAGTGCTAGAGCCCCGGATGCCTACGAGCAGTACTTC. It codes for CSARAPDAYEQYF.

The chain recombines TRBV29-1 with TRBJ2-7; possibly TRBD1 for D (5 bases). The CDR3 runs to 13 residues. Germline V gene lookup returns CDR1 SQVTM and CDR2 ANQGSEA. The V end lost 1 base, the J end lost 2 bases, and 9 bases lay between the germline ends. The CDR3 DNA follows: TGCAGCGTTGAAGTCCAGGACACCTACGAGCAGTACTTC. Translated: CSVEVQDTYEQYF.

V usage is TRBV11-2 and J usage is TRBJ2-1; weak D call: TRBD2 (5 bases). The germline V gene has CDR1 SGHAT and CDR2 FQNNGV. V was trimmed by 5 bases and J by 5 bases, leaving 16 bases between them. This CDR3 is 15 amino acids long. The CDR3 DNA sequence: TGTGCCAGCAGCACCCGGGGTGCCTTCGACAATGAGCAGTTCTTC. The encoded protein is CASSTRGAFDNEQFF.

The chain is built from TRBV5-1 and TRBJ2-3; 10 bases align to TRBD1. Germline-derived CDR1 and CDR2 are SGHRS and YFSETQ. Trimming took 1 base from V and 2 from J; bases not matched to a gene: 4. The length of the CDR3 is 16 residues. Here the CDR3 DNA reads TGCGCCAGCAGCTTGTTGGGGACAGGGGACACAGATACGCAGTATTTT. This gives the protein CASSLLGTGDTDTQYF.

The chain joins TRBV11-1 to TRBJ2-7; the D gene is possibly TRBD2 (5 bases). Trimming took 5 bases from V and 1 from J, leaving 15 bases between them. CDR3 length: 15 residues. Germline V gives CDR1 SGHAT, CDR2 FQDESV (reference sequence). CDR3 protein: CASSLYGVASYEQYF. In DNA, the CDR3 is TGTGCCAGCAGCCTGTACGGGGTAGCGTCCTACGAGCAGTACTTC.